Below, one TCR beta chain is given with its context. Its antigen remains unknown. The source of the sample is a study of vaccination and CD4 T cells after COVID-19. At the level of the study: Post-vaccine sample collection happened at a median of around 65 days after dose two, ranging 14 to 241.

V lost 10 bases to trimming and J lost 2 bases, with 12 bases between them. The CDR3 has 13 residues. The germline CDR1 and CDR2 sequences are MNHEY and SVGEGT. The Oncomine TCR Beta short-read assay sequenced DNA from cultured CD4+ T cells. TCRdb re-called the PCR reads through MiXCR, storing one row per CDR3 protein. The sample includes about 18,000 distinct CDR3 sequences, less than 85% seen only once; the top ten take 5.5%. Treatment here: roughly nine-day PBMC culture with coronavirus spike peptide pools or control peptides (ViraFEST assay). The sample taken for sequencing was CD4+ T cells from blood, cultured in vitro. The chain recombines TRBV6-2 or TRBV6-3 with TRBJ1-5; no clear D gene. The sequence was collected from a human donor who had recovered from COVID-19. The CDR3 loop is CATMIGGNQPQHF. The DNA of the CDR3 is TGTGCCACCATGATAGGAGGCAATCAGCCCCAGCATTTT.